This T cell receptor (beta chain) was sequenced in a study of cytomegalovirus exposure and HLA in healthy donors. Overall study context: Membership in the Caucasian-associated ancestry cluster was found for around 81% of approximately 380 genotyped donors. Overall study results and limits: Both high specificity and high sensitivity reportedly marked the classifier's diagnosis of cytomegalovirus status.

The CDR3 spans 14 residues. J gave up 4 bases and V 7 bases, and 7 bases lay outside the gene matches. The germline V gene has CDR1 MNHNY and CDR2 SVGAGI (reference sequence). Points on this clone: Its antigen is as yet unknown.

Primers included in the PCR were 60 Vbeta and 13 Jbeta primers. Clones were sequenced by immunoSEQ multiplex PCR, and TCRdb holds only the in-frame ones, with some missing. Here the sample spans over 150,000 clones, over 75% being singletons. The sample consisted of PBMCs. This receptor was taken from a man aged 40-50 years in good health and CMV-seronegative. The chain combines TRBV6-6 with TRBJ1-1; 9 bases agree with TRBD1. In DNA, the CDR3 is TGTGCCAGCAAACAGGGGGCATTGAGCACTGAAGCTTTCTTT. The encoded protein is CASKQGALSTEAFF.